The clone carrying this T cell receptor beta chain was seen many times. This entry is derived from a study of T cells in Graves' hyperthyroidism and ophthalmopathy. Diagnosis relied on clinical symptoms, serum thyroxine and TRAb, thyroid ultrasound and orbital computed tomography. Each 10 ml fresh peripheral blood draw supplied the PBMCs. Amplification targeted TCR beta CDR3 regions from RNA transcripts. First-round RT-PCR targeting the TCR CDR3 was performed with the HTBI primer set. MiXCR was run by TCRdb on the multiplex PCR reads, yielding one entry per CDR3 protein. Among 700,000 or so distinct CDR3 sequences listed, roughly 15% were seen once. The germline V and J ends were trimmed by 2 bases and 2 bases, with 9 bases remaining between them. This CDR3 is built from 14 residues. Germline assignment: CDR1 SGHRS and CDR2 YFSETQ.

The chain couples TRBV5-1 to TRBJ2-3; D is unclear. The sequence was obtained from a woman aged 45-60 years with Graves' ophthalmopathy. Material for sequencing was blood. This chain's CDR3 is CASSFQLNTDTQYF. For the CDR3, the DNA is TGCGCCAGCAGCTTCCAACTAAACACAGATACGCAGTATTTT.